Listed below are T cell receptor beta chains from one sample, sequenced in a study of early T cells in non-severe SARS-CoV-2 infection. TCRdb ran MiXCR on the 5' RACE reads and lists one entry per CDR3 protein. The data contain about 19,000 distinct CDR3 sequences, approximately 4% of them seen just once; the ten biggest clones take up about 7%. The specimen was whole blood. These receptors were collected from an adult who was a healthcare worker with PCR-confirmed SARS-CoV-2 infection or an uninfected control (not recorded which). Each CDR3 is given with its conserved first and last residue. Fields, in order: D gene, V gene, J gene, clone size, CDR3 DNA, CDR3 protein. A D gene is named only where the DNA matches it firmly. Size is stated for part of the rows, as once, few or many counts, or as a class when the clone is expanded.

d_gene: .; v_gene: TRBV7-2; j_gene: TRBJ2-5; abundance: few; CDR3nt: TGTGCCTGTCACGGGGCCGCCCAAGAGACCCAGTACTTC; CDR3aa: CACHGAAQETQYF
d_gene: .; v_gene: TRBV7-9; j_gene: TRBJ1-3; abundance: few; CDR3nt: TGTGCCAGCAGCCCCATGAGGTTCTCTGGAAACACCATATATTTT; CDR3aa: CASSPMRFSGNTIYF
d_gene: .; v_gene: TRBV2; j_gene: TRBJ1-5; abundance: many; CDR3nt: TGTGCCAGCATGACAGACACGAATCAGCCCCAGCATTTT; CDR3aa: CASMTDTNQPQHF
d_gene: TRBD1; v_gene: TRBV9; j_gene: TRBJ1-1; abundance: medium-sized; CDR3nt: TGTGCCAGCAGCGAGGGACAGGTCACTGAAGCTTTCTTT; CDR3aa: CASSEGQVTEAFF
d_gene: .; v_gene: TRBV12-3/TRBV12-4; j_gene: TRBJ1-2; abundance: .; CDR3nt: TGTGCCAGCAGCTTTCGAGGGCAGCAGTTTGGCTACACCTTC; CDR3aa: CASSFRGQQFGYTF
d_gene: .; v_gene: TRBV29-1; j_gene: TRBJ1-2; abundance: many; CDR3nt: TGCAGCGTTGGAAGTCGGAACGGCTACACCTTC; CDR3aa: CSVGSRNGYTF
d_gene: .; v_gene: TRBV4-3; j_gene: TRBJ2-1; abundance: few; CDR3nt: TGCGCCAGCAGCCAAGATTTAGGAGCCCGAGAGCAGTTCTTC; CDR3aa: CASSQDLGAREQFF
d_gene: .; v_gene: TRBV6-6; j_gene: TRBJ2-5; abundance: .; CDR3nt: TGTGCCAGCAGTCTGACACGCCAAGAGACCCAGTACTTC; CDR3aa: CASSLTRQETQYF
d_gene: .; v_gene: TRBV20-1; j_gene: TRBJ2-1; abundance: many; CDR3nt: TGCAGTGCCCGGGGTGCCGGGGACAATGAGCAGTTCTTC; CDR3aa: CSARGAGDNEQFF
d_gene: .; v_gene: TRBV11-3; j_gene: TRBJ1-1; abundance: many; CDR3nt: TGTGCCAGCAGCCGACAGGCGAACACTGAAGCTTTCTTT; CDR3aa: CASSRQANTEAFF
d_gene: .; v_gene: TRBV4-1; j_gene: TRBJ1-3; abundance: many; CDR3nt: TGCGCCAGCAGCCGTACGTCTGGGGAGCCCTCTGGAAACACCATATATTTT; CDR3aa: CASSRTSGEPSGNTIYF